These 10 T cell receptor beta chains came from one sample sequenced in a study of regulatory T cells in long-lasting Graves disease (dated by TCRdb to the early 2020s). Library construction relied on multiplex PCR. The instrument was an Illumina HiSeq 4000. To build TCR beta libraries, CDR3 regions were amplified by Arm-PCR using iRepertoire HTBI primers. TCRdb reprocessing: public reads trimmed at Q25 with fastp, clones called with MiXCR, in-frame beta chains kept. Duplicate CDR3 protein sequences are folded into a single record with the most common DNA and genes. A total of roughly 560,000 distinct CDR3 sequences appear in this sample, roughly 15% of them only once. Approximately 25% of the sample lies in the top ten. This specimen's time point label, interpreted: newly diagnosed GD, antithyroid drugs for less than 3 months. For both TCR sequencing and RNA sequencing, RNA was extracted from PBMCs using TRIzol.

These records were also assigned to another study, of T cells in Graves' hyperthyroidism and ophthalmopathy.

The sample was peripheral blood mononuclear cells (PBMCs), taken at new diagnosis, from a patient treated with antithyroid drugs. The source of these receptors is a woman aged 35-65 years with Graves disease. Donor details come from another sample of the same person, matched by shared clones.

This chain uses TRBV6-1 with TRBJ1-4; 9 positions match TRBD1. Per the germline V gene, CDR1 is MNHNS and CDR2 is SASEGT. After removal of 4 bases from V and 0 bases from J, the junction contained 3 bases not matched to a gene. The CDR3 covers 16 residues. CDR3 sequence: CASSGRQGATNEKLFF. The CDR3 DNA sequence: TGTGCCAGCAGTGGTCGACAGGGGGCAACTAATGAAAAACTGTTTTTT.

This clonotype was seen more than once but under ten times. The rearrangement links TRBV11-2 to TRBJ1-2, with 7 bases aligning to TRBD1. Germline CDR1 and CDR2: SGHAT and FQNNGV. The CDR3 runs 15 residues. Germline trimming cut 5 bases from V and 0 bases from J; bases unmatched to any gene: 6. The CDR3 is CASSPGGTTNYGYTF. The CDR3, as DNA: TGTGCCAGCAGCCCAGGGGGAACGACTAACTATGGCTACACCTTC. Together with reference TRBV11-2 and TRBJ1-2, the CDR3 gives the full variable domain: EAGVAQSPRYKIIEKRQSVAFWCNPISGHATLYWYQQILGQGPKLLIQFQNNGVVDDSQLPKDRFSAERLKGVDSTLKIQPAKLEDSAVYLCASSPGGTTNYGYTFGSGTRLTVV.

This chain connects TRBV7-9 to TRBJ2-1; 8 bases are shared with TRBD2. Germline CDR1 is SEHNR and CDR2 is FQNEAQ (reference sequence). CDR3 length equals 13 residues. V dropped 1 base and J dropped 14; count of bases not matched to a gene: 7. CDR3 in DNA: TGTGCCAGCAGCTTAGAGCGGGGGCCGGCGGAGTTCTTC. Translating it yields CASSLERGPAEFF.

The rearrangement joins TRBV5-6 to TRBJ2-2, with a weak D call TRBD2 (5 bases). Trimming cost V 3 bases and J 7 bases, with 13 bases left between them. This CDR3 is 14 amino acids long. The germline gives CDR1 SGHDT, CDR2 YYEEEE. This CDR3 is CASSSVLAGGELFF. In DNA, the CDR3 is TGTGCCAGCAGCTCTGTGCTTGCGGGCGGGGAGCTGTTTTTT.

This clonotype turned up a few times. As DNA, the CDR3 is TGTGCCAGCAGCTTAGAATCTAGCCCGGTCTACGAGCAGTACTTC. Translated, it gives CASSLESSPVYEQYF. The V and J genes are TRBV7-2 and TRBJ2-7; the D gene is possibly TRBD2 (5 bases). The length of the CDR3 is 15 residues. Trimming stripped 1 base from V and 3 bases from J, with 13 bases between. CDR1 is SGHTA, CDR2 FQGNSA, per germline.

Turning to this clonotype: A read error is possible here, since a much larger clone lies one base away. For the CDR3, the DNA is TGTGCCAGCAGCCCCGTGGCGCAGGGCCTTGAAGCTTTCTTT. Its translation is CASSPVAQGLEAFF. The gene calls are TRBV13 and TRBJ1-1, with TRBD1 as a possible D gene (5 bases). CDR1 is PRHDT, CDR2 FYEKMQ, per germline (reference sequence). The CDR3 is 14 amino acids. Trimming stripped 5 bases from V and 7 bases from J, with 17 bases between.

The chain joins TRBV7-8 to TRBJ1-1; D is unclear. Per the germline V gene, CDR1 is SGHVS and CDR2 is FQNEAQ. V shed 5 bases and J shed 4 bases, with 17 bases lying between them. The CDR3 length is 15 residues. CDR3: CASSTPTIPFTEAFF. The CDR3 nucleotides are TGTGCCAGCAGCACCCCGACAATACCTTTCACTGAAGCTTTCTTT.

This clonotype was seen only a few times. This sequence joins TRBV12-3 or TRBV12-4 and TRBJ2-3; D remains ambiguous. The CDR3 has 15 amino acids. The V end lost 2 bases, the J end lost 3 bases, and 12 bases lay between the germline ends. The CDR3 sequence: CASSLLGARTDTQYF. The CDR3 nucleotides are TGTGCCAGCAGTTTATTGGGCGCTCGAACAGATACGCAGTATTTT.

V and J are TRBV10-3 and TRBJ1-5; maybe TRBD1 (5 bases). The V gene lost 6 bases and the J gene lost 5 bases, with 11 bases spanning the gap. The CDR3 runs to 13 residues. Germline V lookup: CDR1 ENHRY, CDR2 SYGVKD. In DNA, the CDR3 is TGTGCCATCAGAAGGGGAGAGGATCAGCCCCAGCATTTT. It codes for CAIRRGEDQPQHF.

This clonotype was seen a handful of times. In DNA, the CDR3 is TGTGCCAGCAGCTTACCAGCTGGGACGGGTGAAGCTTTCTTT. It yields the protein CASSLPAGTGEAFF. The chain links TRBV7-9 to TRBJ1-1; D may be TRBD1 (5 bases). The germline CDR1 and CDR2 sequences are SEHNR and FQNEAQ (reference sequence). Trimming stripped 2 bases from V and 7 bases from J, with 14 bases between. The CDR3 runs 14 residues.